This TCR beta chain was captured in a study of molecular identifiers for immune sequencing clone quantification. Notes on this clonotype: Its antigen is currently unknown. A read error is possible here, since a much larger clone lies one base away.

The CDR3 runs to 12 residues. Trimming took off 7 bases at V and 3 bases at J, with 10 bases between the two ends. In germline, CDR1 is MGHDK, CDR2 SYGVNS. Sorting recovered naive CD8 T cells on a CD8+CD4-CCR7+CD45RA+ profile. Preparation methods for the bulk TCR libraries were those previously described, with listed TCR primers. TCRdb reprocessed the PCR reads with MiXCR, giving one entry per CDR3 protein. Of 100,000 or so distinct CDR3 sequences detected, roughly a third appear once; the ten largest clones hold around 4%. Study-level points and caveats: Spiked TCR RNA from one Jurkat cell reportedly showed up when mixed among one million naive cells. Barcodes shared by identical TCR molecules could lead to underestimated sizes of highly expanded clones.

V is TRBV25-1 and J is TRBJ2-7, with D possibly being TRBD1 (6 bases). The receptor comes from a human donor in good health. Some libraries in this study had Jurkat cell RNA spiked in. Sample: naive CD8+ T cells from blood, with Jurkat cell RNA spiked in. Subset defined: FACS-sorted CD8+CD4-CCR7+CD45RA+ naive T cells. CDR3 protein: CASTAGVYEQYF. The CDR3 DNA is TGTGCCAGCACGGCAGGGGTCTACGAGCAGTACTTC.